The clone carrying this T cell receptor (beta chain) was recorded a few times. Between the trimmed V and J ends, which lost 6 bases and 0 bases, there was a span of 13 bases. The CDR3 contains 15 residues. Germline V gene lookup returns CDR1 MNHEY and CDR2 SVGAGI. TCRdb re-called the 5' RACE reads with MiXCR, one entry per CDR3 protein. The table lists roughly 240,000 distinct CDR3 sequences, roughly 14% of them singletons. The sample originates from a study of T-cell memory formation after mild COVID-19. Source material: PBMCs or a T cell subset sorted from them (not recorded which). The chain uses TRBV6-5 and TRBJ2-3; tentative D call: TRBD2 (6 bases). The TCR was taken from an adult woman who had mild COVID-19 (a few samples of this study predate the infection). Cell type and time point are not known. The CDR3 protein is CASRHSGTSTDTQYF. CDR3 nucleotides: TGTGCCAGCAGGCATAGCGGTACTAGCACAGATACGCAGTATTTT.